The present entry profiles one T cell receptor beta chain with its context. Its antigen is not identified. This entry is derived from a study of blood T cells in healthy people across ages. This CDR3 region has 16 residues. Germline V gene data show CDR1 as SEHNR and CDR2 as FQNEAQ (reference sequence). The people who gave samples were healthy Caucasians from Russia, aged about 6 to 95. Study-level findings and limits: TCR beta diversity tracked closely with naive T cell percentage.

Next came a second PCR, run for about 6 to 12 cycles, which used a sample-barcoded 5' primer along with a J-beta primer mix. TCRdb reprocessed the 5' RACE reads with MiXCR, giving one entry per CDR3 protein. The data contain some 1.8 million distinct CDR3 sequences, about 39% of them seen just once; the ten biggest clones take up around 23%. The clonotype was recovered from a human donor in good health. This chain uses TRBV7-9 with TRBJ2-4; D might be TRBD1 or TRBD2, each matching 5 bases. The J call may be incorrect, as the DNA end agrees better with TRBJ2-7. The sequenced material came from blood. For the CDR3, the DNA is TGTGCCAGCAGCTTAGGTGGGGGAATCTTACCCTACGAGCAGTACTTC. Translation gives CASSLGGGILPYEQYF.